The 28 T cell receptor beta chains below all came from one sample that was sequenced in a study of identical twins. TCRdb processed the 5' RACE reads anew with MiXCR; each CDR3 protein has one entry. Found here are 550,000 to 700,000 distinct CDR3 sequences, 21% of them singletons; the top ten hold approximately 4.3%. This sample also belongs to another study, concerning T cells expressing NK-cell markers.

Sample: PBMCs. These receptors were taken from a woman aged 18-29 years in good health.

This clonotype was counted ten times or more. The chain uses TRBV29-1 and TRBJ2-3; TRBD1 or TRBD2 may be the D gene (5 bases each). Germline V lookup: CDR1 SQVTM, CDR2 ANQGSEA. The CDR3 totals 13 residues. Trimming removed 4 bases at V and 0 bases at J, with 8 bases between. As DNA, the CDR3 is TGCAGCGTTGGACGGGACAGCACAGATACGCAGTATTTT. Encoded protein: CSVGRDSTDTQYF.

This clonotype was recorded at least ten times. The rearrangement joins TRBV12-3 or TRBV12-4 to TRBJ2-1, with D unresolved. Trimming pared 2 bases from V and 8 bases from J, leaving 13 bases between. The CDR3 totals 14 residues. The CDR3 region is CASSLRSSFDEQFF. In DNA form, the CDR3 reads TGTGCCAGCAGTTTAAGGTCTAGTTTTGATGAGCAGTTCTTC.

CDR3 in amino acids: CASSLLGQFYEQYF. The CDR3 bases are TGTGCCAGCAGCCTCCTAGGACAGTTCTACGAGCAGTACTTC. V usage is TRBV3-1 and J usage is TRBJ2-7; D is perhaps TRBD1 (6 bases). Trimming removed 4 bases at V and 3 bases at J, with 13 bases between. The CDR3 is 14 amino acids. Per germline, CDR1 LGHDT and CDR2 YNNKEL (reference sequence).

This clonotype was counted many times. The chain has TRBV20-1 and TRBJ1-1, with D possibly matching TRBD1 (5 bases). The CDR3 runs to 13 residues. Per the germline V gene, CDR1 is DFQATT and CDR2 is SNEGSKA (reference sequence). Trimming cost V 2 bases and J 4 bases, with 11 bases left between them. CDR3 sequence: CSARTGLLTEAFF. DNA of the CDR3: TGCAGTGCTAGAACGGGACTGCTCACTGAAGCTTTCTTT.

A few counts support this clonotype. The rearrangement links TRBV7-2 to TRBJ2-1; no definite D call. The CDR3 has 15 amino acids. V lost 3 bases and J 1 base, leaving 10 bases between the germline ends. Germline CDR1 and CDR2: SGHTA and FQGNSA. CDR3 bases: TGTGCCAGCAGCTTTTCGACGAGTTCCTACAATGAGCAGTTCTTC. Protein product: CASSFSTSSYNEQFF.

The chain links TRBV20-1 to TRBJ2-3; 8 nucleotides agree with TRBD2. The junction had 7 bases not matched to a gene; V was cut back by 0 bases and J by 5 bases. Germline assignment: CDR1 DFQATT and CDR2 SNEGSKA (reference sequence). There are 15 residues in the CDR3. The CDR3 spells CSARDIAGYGDTQYF. The CDR3 DNA is TGCAGTGCTAGAGATATAGCGGGGTACGGAGATACGCAGTATTTT.

This clonotype has only a few counts. The chain carries TRBV5-1 and TRBJ2-2; no clear D. Germline loops: CDR1 SGHRS, CDR2 YFSETQ. The CDR3 loop spans 14 amino acids. Trimming took off 6 bases at V and 8 bases at J, with 17 bases between the two ends. The CDR3 DNA follows: TGCGCCAGCAACCAGCTGGCAGCTAAAGGGGAGCTGTTTTTT. Its protein product is CASNQLAAKGELFF.

Turning to this clonotype: One junction end disagrees with the germline gene, perhaps due to a read error. The chain combines TRBV6-2 or TRBV6-3 with TRBJ2-2; the match to TRBD1 covers 8 bases. The CDR3 is 14 amino acids. The germline V gene has CDR1 MNHEY and CDR2 SVGEGT. CDR3 region: CASIRTGHTGVLFF. DNA of the CDR3: TGTGCCAGCATCAGGACAGGGCACACTGGGGTGCTGTTTTTT.

This clonotype was seen many times. The chain is built from TRBV29-1 and TRBJ2-1, with a weak D call TRBD1 (6 bases). The germline V gene encodes CDR1 SQVTM and CDR2 ANQGSEA. Trimming shortened V by 6 bases and J by 4 bases, and 7 bases separated the two germline ends. The CDR3 has 11 amino acids. CDR3 coding DNA: TGCAGCGTGGACAGATACAATGAGCAGTTCTTC. This translates into CSVDRYNEQFF.

This clonotype was observed a handful of times. V and J are TRBV2 and TRBJ1-6; 7 bases agree with TRBD1. The germline V gene encodes CDR1 SNHLY and CDR2 FYNNEI. The CDR3 covers 16 residues. V lost 3 bases to trimming and J lost 6 bases; unmatched junction nucleotides: 8. CDR3 amino acids: CASSDGRGYGNSPLHF. Written as DNA, the CDR3 is TGTGCCAGCAGTGACGGCAGGGGGTACGGTAATTCACCCCTCCACTTT. Full variable domain (rest looked up from reference TRBV2 and TRBJ1-6): EPEVTQTPSHQVTQMGQEVILRCVPISNHLYFYWYRQILGQKVEFLVSFYNNEISEKSEIFDDQFSVERPDGSNFTLKIRSTKLEDSAMYFCASSDGRGYGNSPLHFGNGTRLTVT.

This clonotype was observed a handful of times. The chain recombines TRBV20-1 with TRBJ1-2; the D gene is possibly TRBD1 (5 bases). The CDR3 is made up of 12 amino acids. The V and J ends lost 6 bases and 5 bases respectively, with 13 bases between them. Per germline, CDR1 DFQATT and CDR2 SNEGSKA (reference sequence). CDR3 in DNA: TGCAGTGCCAAAGACCAGGGTTATGGCTACACCTTC. Protein sequence: CSAKDQGYGYTF.

The chain has TRBV15 and TRBJ2-3, with 11 nucleotides matching TRBD2. In germline, CDR1 is LNHNV, CDR2 YYDKDF (reference sequence). This CDR3 has 17 amino acids. V lost 1 base, J lost 1 base, and 4 bases stayed unmatched. The CDR3 nucleotides are TGTGCCACCAGCAGAGTCCCGGGACTAGCGGGCACAGATACGCAGTATTTT. It encodes CATSRVPGLAGTDTQYF.

This clonotype was seen many times. Compared with germline, one end of the junction differs, possibly owing to a read error. The CDR3 DNA is TGTGCCAGCAGTCTGGTAGCGGGAGGTAATGAGCAGTTCTTC. Its translation is CASSLVAGGNEQFF. The chain uses TRBV5-1 and TRBJ2-1; 10 nucleotides line up with TRBD2. In germline, CDR1 is SGHRS, CDR2 YFSETQ. This CDR3 comprises 14 residues.

This clonotype has just a few counts. For the CDR3, the DNA is TGCAGCGCGGGGACAGGGGAGCCCGGTACGCAGTATTTT. Protein product: CSAGTGEPGTQYF. The chain uses TRBV29-1 and TRBJ2-3; TRBD1 agrees at 10 bases. With V trimmed by 7 bases and J by 8 bases, 9 bases remained unmatched. The CDR3 loop spans 13 amino acids. Looked up from germline, CDR1 is SQVTM and CDR2 is ANQGSEA.

This rearrangement joins TRBV3-1 to TRBJ2-2; perhaps TRBD2 as D (5 bases). Trimming shortened V by 4 bases and J by 3 bases, and 21 bases separated the two germline ends. Germline V gene sequence: CDR1 LGHDT, CDR2 YNNKEL (reference sequence). The CDR3 totals 18 residues. The CDR3 DNA follows: TGTGCCAGCAGCCGAGCAGTCTTGTCGACTAATCACACCGGGGAGCTGTTTTTT. It specifies CASSRAVLSTNHTGELFF. Looking up the rest from reference TRBV3-1 and TRBJ2-2 gives the full variable domain: DTAVSQTPKYLVTQMGNDKSIKCEQNLGHDTMYWYKQDSKKFLKIMFSYNNKELIINETVPNRFSPKSPDKAHLNLHINSLELGDSAVYFCASSRAVLSTNHTGELFFGEGSRLTVL.

This clonotype was seen repeatedly, ten times or more. The chain joins TRBV3-1 to TRBJ2-1; TRBD2 agrees at 13 bases. This CDR3 has 15 residues. Germline assignment: CDR1 LGHDT and CDR2 YNNKEL (reference sequence). The trim removed 6 bases at V and 7 bases at J, leaving 6 bases unmatched. The CDR3 is CASSRRTSGGNEQFF. The CDR3 DNA follows: TGTGCCAGCAGTCGTCGGACTAGCGGGGGAAATGAGCAGTTCTTC.

This clonotype has more than one count but fewer than ten. The CDR3 loop reads CASSTSGPNEQFF. DNA for the CDR3: TGTGCCAGCAGTACATCAGGGCCCAATGAGCAGTTCTTC. The rearrangement uses TRBV6-2 or TRBV6-3 and TRBJ2-1; possibly TRBD1 for D (5 bases). The V gene's germline CDR1 is MNHEY and CDR2 SVGEGT. This CDR3 comprises 13 residues. Trimming removed 5 bases from V and 6 bases from J, with 11 bases in between.

This rearrangement joins TRBV12-3 or TRBV12-4 to TRBJ2-7; D is uncertain. V was cut by 4 bases and J by 7 bases, with 14 bases left in between. The CDR3 sequence is 13 residues long. Written as DNA, the CDR3 is TGTGCCAGCAGTTCCTTAATGGGGAATGAGCAGTACTTC. It translates to CASSSLMGNEQYF.

The rearrangement uses TRBV4-1 and TRBJ2-1; 12 positions agree with TRBD1. V lost 8 bases and J lost 1; bases outside the gene matches: 24. Per the germline V gene, CDR1 is MGHRA and CDR2 is YSYEKL. This CDR3 has 22 amino acids. The CDR3 loop reads CASRVSRPTGTGGKGSYNEQFF. The DNA for the CDR3 is TGCGCCAGCCGAGTGAGTAGACCTACCGGGACAGGGGGCAAAGGGTCCTACAATGAGCAGTTCTTC.

This chain links TRBV5-6 with TRBJ2-1; perhaps TRBD2 as D (6 bases). CDR3 length: 13 residues. V lost 6 bases and J lost 8, with 15 bases in between. Germline CDR1 is SGHDT and CDR2 is YYEEEE. The CDR3 region has the DNA TGTGCCAGCATAGGGAGGAGCACCGATGAGCAGTTCTTC. As protein: CASIGRSTDEQFF.

The genes are TRBV11-2 and TRBJ2-1; 8 bases line up with TRBD2. Germline V gene lookup returns CDR1 SGHAT and CDR2 FQNNGV. The CDR3 is 18 residues long. Losses at the gene ends were 2 bases for V and 8 bases for J; bases not matched to a gene: 17. The chain's CDR3 is CASSLKPPSAGVWYEQFF. The CDR3 bases are TGTGCCAGCAGCTTAAAGCCCCCCTCAGCGGGAGTATGGTATGAGCAGTTCTTC.

V gene TRBV30 combines with J gene TRBJ2-7; unclear D gene. CDR3 length equals 12 residues. V shed 6 bases and J shed 4 bases, with 13 bases lying between them. Germline-derived CDR1 and CDR2 are GTSNPN and SVGIG (reference sequence). CDR3 DNA: TGTGCCTGCTACACAACACAATACGAGCAGTACTTC. It yields the protein CACYTTQYEQYF.

This clonotype was picked up a small number of times. The chain has TRBV7-3 and TRBJ2-5; perhaps TRBD2 as D (6 bases). Trimming removed 5 bases from V and 2 bases from J, with 15 bases in between. Germline V gene sequence: CDR1 SGHTA, CDR2 FQGTGA. This CDR3 comprises 15 residues. Here the CDR3 DNA reads TGTGCCAGCAGCCCATTCGGGACTGCACAAGAGACCCAGTACTTC. Translating gives CASSPFGTAQETQYF.

The J gene is TRBJ1-1, the V gene TRBV10-3; D remains ambiguous. The germline CDR1 and CDR2 sequences are ENHRY and SYGVKD. Trimming removed 9 bases from V and 0 bases from J, with 11 bases in between. The CDR3 loop spans 13 amino acids. This CDR3 is CAIQSRLNTEAFF. The CDR3 nucleotides are TGTGCCATACAAAGTAGATTGAACACTGAAGCTTTCTTT.

The chain joins TRBV29-1 to TRBJ1-1; D not certain. Germline V gene data show CDR1 as SQVTM and CDR2 as ANQGSEA. Trimming took off 3 bases at V and 0 bases at J, with 8 bases between the two ends. The CDR3 contains 13 residues. The CDR3 reads CSVDSQLNTEAFF. DNA of the CDR3: TGCAGCGTTGATAGCCAGTTGAACACTGAAGCTTTCTTT.

This clonotype was seen more than once but under ten times. The rearrangement joins TRBV5-1 to TRBJ2-3; weak D call: TRBD1 (6 bases). The CDR3 has 14 amino acids. V lost 0 bases, J lost 4 bases, and 9 bases lay in between. Germline CDR1 is SGHRS and CDR2 is YFSETQ. The CDR3 loop is CASSLAAGADTQYF. CDR3 nucleotides: TGCGCCAGCAGCTTGGCGGCAGGGGCAGATACGCAGTATTTT. Combining the CDR3 with reference TRBV5-1 and TRBJ2-3 gives the whole variable domain KAGVTQTPRYLIKTRGQQVTLSCSPISGHRSVSWYQQTPGQGLQFLFEYFSETQRNKGNFPGRFSGRQFSNSRSEMNVSTLELGDSALYLCASSLAAGADTQYFGPGTRLTVL.

The gene calls are TRBV7-2 and TRBJ2-4; 11 nucleotides match TRBD2. The V gene's germline CDR1 is SGHTA and CDR2 FQGNSA. The CDR3 spans 14 residues. The V and J ends lost 3 bases and 8 bases, in that order; junction bases with no gene match: 3. The CDR3 is CASSFSGRVDIQYF. In DNA, the CDR3 is TGTGCCAGCAGCTTTAGCGGGAGGGTCGACATTCAGTACTTC.

The CDR3 DNA follows: TGTGCCAGCAGTTACTCGGGGCTAGCGGGAGAGTCTGAGTTCTTC. This gives the protein CASSYSGLAGESEFF. This sequence joins TRBV6-5 and TRBJ2-1, with TRBD2 identical over 10 bases. Germline loops: CDR1 MNHEY, CDR2 SVGAGI. The CDR3 runs 15 residues. Trimming at V came to 0 bases and at J to 14 bases, leaving 10 bases not matched to a gene.